The clone carrying this TCR beta chain showed up just a few times. At the DNA level, this CDR3 is encoded by other sequences in the same sample as well. This sample is drawn from a study of PD-L1 blockade in urothelial cancer. Profiling relied on immunoSEQ multiplex PCR, and the TCRdb table lists in-frame clones only, not all of them. The top ten clones hold 2% to 2.5% of a sample with 100,000 to 150,000 clones, around 86% of them seen once. Time point specified: peripheral blood 6 weeks after treatment start. Germline CDR1 SGHVS, CDR2 FQNEAQ. The CDR3 contains 14 residues. V dropped 7 bases and J dropped 7; count of bases not matched to a gene: 7.

Sample: PBMCs, taken around atezolizumab (anti-PD-L1) treatment. The chain combines TRBV7-8 with TRBJ1-6, with 7 positions matching TRBD1. The source is a man in his forties or fifties with urothelial cancer. The chain's CDR3 is CASNRDRVNSPLHF. CDR3 DNA: TGTGCCAGCAACCGTGACAGGGTGAATTCACCCCTCCACTTT. Full variable domain (rest looked up from reference TRBV7-8 and TRBJ1-6): GAGVSQSPRYKVAKRGQDVALRCDPISGHVSLFWYQQALGQGPEFLTYFQNEAQLDKSGLPSDRFFAERPEGSVSTLKIQRTQQEDSAVYLCASNRDRVNSPLHFGNGTRLTVT.